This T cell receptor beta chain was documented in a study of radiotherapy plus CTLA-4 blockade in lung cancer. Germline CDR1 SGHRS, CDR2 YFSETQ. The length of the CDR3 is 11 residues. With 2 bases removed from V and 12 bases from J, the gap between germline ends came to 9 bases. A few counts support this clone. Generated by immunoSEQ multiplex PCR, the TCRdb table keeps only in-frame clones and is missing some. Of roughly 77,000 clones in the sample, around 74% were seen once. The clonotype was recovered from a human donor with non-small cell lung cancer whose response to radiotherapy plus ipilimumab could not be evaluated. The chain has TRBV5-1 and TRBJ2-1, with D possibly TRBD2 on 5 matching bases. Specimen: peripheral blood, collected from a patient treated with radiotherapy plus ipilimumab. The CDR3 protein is CASSFEGLQFF. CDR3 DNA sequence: TGCGCCAGCAGCTTTGAGGGTTTGCAGTTCTTC.